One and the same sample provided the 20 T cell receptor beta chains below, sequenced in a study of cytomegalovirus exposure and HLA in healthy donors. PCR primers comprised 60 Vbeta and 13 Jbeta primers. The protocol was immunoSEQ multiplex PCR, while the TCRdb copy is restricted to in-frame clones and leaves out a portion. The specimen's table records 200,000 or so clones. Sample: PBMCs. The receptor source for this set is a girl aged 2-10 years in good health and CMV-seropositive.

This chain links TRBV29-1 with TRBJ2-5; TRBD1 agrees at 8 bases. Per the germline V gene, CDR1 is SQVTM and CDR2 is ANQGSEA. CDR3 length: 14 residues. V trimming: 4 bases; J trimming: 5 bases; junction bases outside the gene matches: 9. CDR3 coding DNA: TGCAGCGTTGGCCTCGGGACAGGCGGGGAGACCCAGTACTTC. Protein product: CSVGLGTGGETQYF.

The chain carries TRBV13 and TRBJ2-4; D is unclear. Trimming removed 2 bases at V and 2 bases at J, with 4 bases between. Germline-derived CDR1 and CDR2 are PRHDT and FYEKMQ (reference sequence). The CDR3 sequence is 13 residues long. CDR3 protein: CASSLLTKNIQYF. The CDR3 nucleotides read TGTGCCAGCAGCTTATTAACCAAAAACATTCAGTACTTC.

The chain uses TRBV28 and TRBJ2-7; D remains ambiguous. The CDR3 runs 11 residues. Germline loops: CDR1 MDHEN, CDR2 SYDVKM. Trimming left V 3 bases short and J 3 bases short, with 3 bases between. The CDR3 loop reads CASSFYYEQYF. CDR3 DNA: TGTGCCAGCAGTTTTTACTACGAGCAGTACTTC.

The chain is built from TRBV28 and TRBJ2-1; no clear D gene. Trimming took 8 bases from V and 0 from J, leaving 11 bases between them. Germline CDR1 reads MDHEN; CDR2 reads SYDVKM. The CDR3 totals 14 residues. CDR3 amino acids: CASYSSFSYNEQFF. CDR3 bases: TGTGCCAGCTATAGTAGTTTCTCCTACAATGAGCAGTTCTTC.

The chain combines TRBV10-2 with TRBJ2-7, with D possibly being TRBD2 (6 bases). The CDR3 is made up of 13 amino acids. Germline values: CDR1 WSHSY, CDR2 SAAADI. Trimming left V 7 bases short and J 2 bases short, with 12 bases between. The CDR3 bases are TGCGCCAGCAATGGGGGGAGCCCCTACGAGCAGTACTTC. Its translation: CASNGGSPYEQYF.

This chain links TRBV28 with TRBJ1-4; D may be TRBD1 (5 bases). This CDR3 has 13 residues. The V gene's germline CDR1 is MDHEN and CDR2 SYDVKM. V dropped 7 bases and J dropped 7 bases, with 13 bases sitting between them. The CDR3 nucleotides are TGTGCCAGCACGGGAGGGGTTGGTGAAAAACTGTTTTTT. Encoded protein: CASTGGVGEKLFF.

This CDR3 is CASRYDREGNQPQHF. CDR3 nucleotides: TGTGCCAGCAGATATGACAGGGAAGGCAATCAGCCCCAGCATTTT. The V and J genes are TRBV6-6 and TRBJ1-5; 7 bases align to TRBD1. V trimming: 6 bases; J trimming: 2 bases; junction bases outside the gene matches: 7. This CDR3 region has 15 residues. Germline CDR1 reads MNHNY; CDR2 reads SVGAGI (reference sequence).

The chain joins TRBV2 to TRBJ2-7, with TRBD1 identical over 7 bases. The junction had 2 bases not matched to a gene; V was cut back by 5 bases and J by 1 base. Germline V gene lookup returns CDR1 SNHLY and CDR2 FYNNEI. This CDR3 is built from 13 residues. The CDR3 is CASSLGQSYEQYF. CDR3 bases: TGTGCCAGCAGTTTGGGACAGTCCTACGAGCAGTACTTC.

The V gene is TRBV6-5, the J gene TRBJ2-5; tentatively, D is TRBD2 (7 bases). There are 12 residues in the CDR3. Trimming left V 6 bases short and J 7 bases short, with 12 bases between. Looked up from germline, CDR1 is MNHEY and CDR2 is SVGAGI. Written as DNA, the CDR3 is TGTGCCAGCAGCCAAAGGGGGGGGACCCAGTACTTC. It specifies CASSQRGGTQYF.

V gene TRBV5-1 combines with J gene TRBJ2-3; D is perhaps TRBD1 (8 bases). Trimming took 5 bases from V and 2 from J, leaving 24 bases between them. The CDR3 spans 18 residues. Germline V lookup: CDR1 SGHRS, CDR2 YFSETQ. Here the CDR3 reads CASSPWGGQAFSTDTQYF. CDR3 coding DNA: TGCGCCAGCAGTCCGTGGGGGGGACAGGCCTTTTCCACAGATACGCAGTATTTT.

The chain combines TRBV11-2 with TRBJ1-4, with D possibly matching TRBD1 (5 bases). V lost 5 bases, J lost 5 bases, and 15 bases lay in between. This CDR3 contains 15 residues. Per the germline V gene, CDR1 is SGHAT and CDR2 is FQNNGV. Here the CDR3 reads CASSPYSGGNEKLFF. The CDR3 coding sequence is TGTGCCAGCAGCCCGTACTCGGGGGGGAATGAAAAACTGTTTTTT.

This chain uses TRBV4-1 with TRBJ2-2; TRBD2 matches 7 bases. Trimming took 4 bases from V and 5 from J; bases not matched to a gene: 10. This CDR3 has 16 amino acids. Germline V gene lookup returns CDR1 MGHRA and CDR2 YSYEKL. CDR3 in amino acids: CASSLSSGVGTGELFF. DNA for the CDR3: TGCGCCAGCAGCCTCTCTAGCGGAGTAGGGACCGGGGAGCTGTTTTTT.

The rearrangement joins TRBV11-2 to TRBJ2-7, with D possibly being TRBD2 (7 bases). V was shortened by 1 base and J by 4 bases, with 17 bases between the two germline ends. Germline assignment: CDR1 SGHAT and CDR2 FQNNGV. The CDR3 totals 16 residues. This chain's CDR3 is CASSLGWGPSGYEQYF. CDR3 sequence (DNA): TGTGCCAGCAGCTTAGGCTGGGGGCCTAGCGGTTACGAGCAGTACTTC.

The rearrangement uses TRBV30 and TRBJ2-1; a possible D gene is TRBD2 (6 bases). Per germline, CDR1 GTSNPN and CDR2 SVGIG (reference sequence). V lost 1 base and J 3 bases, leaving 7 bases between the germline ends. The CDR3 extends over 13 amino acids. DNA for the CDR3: TGTGCCTGGAGTGGGACTAACTACAATGAGCAGTTCTTC. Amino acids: CAWSGTNYNEQFF.

Written as DNA, the CDR3 is TGTGCCAGCAGTTTTACGAGGTCCGGGGGGGAGCTGTTTTTT. It specifies CASSFTRSGGELFF. The J gene is TRBJ2-2, the V gene TRBV28, with D unresolved. Per the germline V gene, CDR1 is MDHEN and CDR2 is SYDVKM. CDR3 length: 14 amino acids. The germline V and J ends were trimmed by 3 bases and 8 bases, with 13 bases remaining between them.

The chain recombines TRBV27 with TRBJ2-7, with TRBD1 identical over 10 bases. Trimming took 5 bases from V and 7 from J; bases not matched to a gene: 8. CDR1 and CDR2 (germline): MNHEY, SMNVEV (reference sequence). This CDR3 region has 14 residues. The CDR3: CASSLRQGAGEQYF. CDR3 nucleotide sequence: TGTGCCAGCAGTCTTCGACAGGGGGCGGGAGAGCAGTACTTC.

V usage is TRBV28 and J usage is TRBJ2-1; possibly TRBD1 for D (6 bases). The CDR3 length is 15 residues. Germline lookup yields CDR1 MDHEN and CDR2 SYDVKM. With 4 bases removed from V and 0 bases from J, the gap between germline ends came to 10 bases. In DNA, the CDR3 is TGTGCCAGCAGTTCCACAGGGCGCTCCTACAATGAGCAGTTCTTC. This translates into CASSSTGRSYNEQFF.

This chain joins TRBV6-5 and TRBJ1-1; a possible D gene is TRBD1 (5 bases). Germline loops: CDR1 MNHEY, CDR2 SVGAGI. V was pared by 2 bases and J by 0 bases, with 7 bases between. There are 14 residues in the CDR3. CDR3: CASSYDRMNTEAFF. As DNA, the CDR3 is TGTGCCAGCAGTTACGACAGAATGAACACTGAAGCTTTCTTT.

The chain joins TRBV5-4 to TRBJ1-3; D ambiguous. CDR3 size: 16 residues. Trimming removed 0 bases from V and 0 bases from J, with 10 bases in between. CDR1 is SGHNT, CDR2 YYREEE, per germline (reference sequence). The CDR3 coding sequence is TGTGCCAGCAGCTTGGGCAGTCCAATCTCTGGAAACACCATATATTTT. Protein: CASSLGSPISGNTIYF.

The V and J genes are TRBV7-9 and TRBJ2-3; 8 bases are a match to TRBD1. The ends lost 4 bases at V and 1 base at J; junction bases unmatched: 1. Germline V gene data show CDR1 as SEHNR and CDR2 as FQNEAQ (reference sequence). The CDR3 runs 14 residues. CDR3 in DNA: TGTGCCAGCAGCTCGGGACAGGGCACAGATACGCAGTATTTT. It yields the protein CASSSGQGTDTQYF.